These T cell receptor beta chains were read from a single sample in a study of identifying expanded T cells in peripheral blood. Clones were read by immunoSEQ multiplex PCR, and TCRdb kept only the in-frame ones, dropping some. The data contain tens of thousands of clones, roughly 88% of them seen just once; the ten biggest clones take up roughly 4%. Sequences were obtained from blood. The receptors here all came from a person aged 18 to 70 in good health. The CDR3 runs from the conserved cysteine through the conserved F or W. The order of the fields is V gene, D gene, clone size, J gene, CDR3 DNA, CDR3 protein. The D gene is left open where the match is weak. Only some rows state a clone size, as once, few, many or a class for expanded clones.

V gene: TRBV28; D gene: NA; clone size: NA; J gene: TRBJ2-7; CDR3 DNA: TGTGCCAGCAGTTACTCCCAGGGCTACGAGCAGTACTTC; CDR3 protein: CASSYSQGYEQYF
V gene: TRBV18; D gene: NA; clone size: NA; J gene: TRBJ1-1; CDR3 DNA: TGTGCCAGCTCACCAAAAATACAAACAACTGAAGCTTTCTTT; CDR3 protein: CASSPKIQTTEAFF
V gene: TRBV2; D gene: NA; clone size: NA; J gene: TRBJ1-1; CDR3 DNA: TGTGCCAGCAGTGAGCAGAGGTGGGCCACTGAAGCTTTCTTT; CDR3 protein: CASSEQRWATEAFF
V gene: TRBV19; D gene: NA; clone size: NA; J gene: TRBJ2-5; CDR3 DNA: TGTGCCAGTAGTATAGATCATAGTGGAGAGACCCAGTACTTC; CDR3 protein: CASSIDHSGETQYF
V gene: TRBV19; D gene: TRBD1; clone size: NA; J gene: TRBJ2-7; CDR3 DNA: TGTGCCAGTAGTATTAACAGGGGTCCCTACGAGCAGTACTTC; CDR3 protein: CASSINRGPYEQYF
V gene: TRBV28; D gene: TRBD2; clone size: NA; J gene: TRBJ2-7; CDR3 DNA: TGTGCCAGCAGTTTCTTACTAGCGGGAGGGCGAGAGCAGTACTTC; CDR3 protein: CASSFLLAGGREQYF
V gene: TRBV19; D gene: NA; clone size: NA; J gene: TRBJ1-1; CDR3 DNA: TGTGCCAGTAGTATGTCCAGGTCGCTTGAAGCTTTCTTT; CDR3 protein: CASSMSRSLEAFF
V gene: TRBV2; D gene: TRBD2; clone size: NA; J gene: TRBJ2-3; CDR3 DNA: TGTGCCAGCAGTGGGCGTCTAGCGGGCCTTCTGGGAGATACGCAGTATTTT; CDR3 protein: CASSGRLAGLLGDTQYF
V gene: TRBV19; D gene: NA; clone size: NA; J gene: TRBJ2-4; CDR3 DNA: TGTGCCAGTAGTATGGGGGAAGCCAAAAACATTCAGTACTTC; CDR3 protein: CASSMGEAKNIQYF
V gene: TRBV5-1; D gene: NA; clone size: NA; J gene: TRBJ2-3; CDR3 DNA: TGCGCCAGTACTAGCACAGATACGCAGTATTTT; CDR3 protein: CASTSTDTQYF
V gene: TRBV18; D gene: NA; clone size: few; J gene: TRBJ2-1; CDR3 DNA: TGTGCCAGCTCACAGGCGGTGAGGGGCTACAATGAGCAGTTCTTC; CDR3 protein: CASSQAVRGYNEQFF
V gene: TRBV6-1; D gene: NA; clone size: NA; J gene: TRBJ2-7; CDR3 DNA: TGTGCCAGCAGTGAAACCGGGACCTCCGCCTACGAGCAGTACTTC; CDR3 protein: CASSETGTSAYEQYF
V gene: TRBV19; D gene: NA; clone size: NA; J gene: TRBJ2-1; CDR3 DNA: TGTGCCAGTAGTATTCCTGGAGGCAGCTACAATGAGCAGTTCTTC; CDR3 protein: CASSIPGGSYNEQFF